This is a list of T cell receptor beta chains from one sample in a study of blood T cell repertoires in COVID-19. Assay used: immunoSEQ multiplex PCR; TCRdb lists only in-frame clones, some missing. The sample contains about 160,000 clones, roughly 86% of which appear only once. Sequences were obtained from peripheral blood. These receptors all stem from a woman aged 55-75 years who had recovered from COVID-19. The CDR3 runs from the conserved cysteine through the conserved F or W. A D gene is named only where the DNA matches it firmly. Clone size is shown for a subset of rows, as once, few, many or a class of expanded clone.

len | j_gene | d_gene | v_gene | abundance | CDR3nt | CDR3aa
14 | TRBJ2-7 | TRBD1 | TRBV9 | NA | TGTGCCAGCAGCGTAGGGACAGGGGCCGGCGAGCAGTACTTC | CASSVGTGAGEQYF
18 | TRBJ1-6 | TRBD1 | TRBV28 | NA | TGTGCCAGCAGTTTATCCGGTGGGCCAGGGGGATTTAATTCACCCCTCCACTTT | CASSLSGGPGGFNSPLHF
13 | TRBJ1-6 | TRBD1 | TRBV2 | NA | TGTGCCAGCAGTAGACAGGGGATCCGACCCCTCCACTTT | CASSRQGIRPLHF
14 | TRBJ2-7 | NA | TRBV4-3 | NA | TGCGCCAGCAGCGCCGGGACTGGATTTTACGAGCAGTACTTC | CASSAGTGFYEQYF
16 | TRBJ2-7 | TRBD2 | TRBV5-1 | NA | TGCGCCAGCAGCTTGGGGACTAGCGGGGGTTGGTACGAGCAGTACTTC | CASSLGTSGGWYEQYF
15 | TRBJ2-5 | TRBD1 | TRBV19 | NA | TGTGCCAGTAATCAACAGGGGGGTACGAAAGAGACCCAGTACTTC | CASNQQGGTKETQYF
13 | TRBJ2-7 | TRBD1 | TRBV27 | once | TGTGCCAGCAGTCCTGACAGGGGGTACGAGCAGTACTTC | CASSPDRGYEQYF
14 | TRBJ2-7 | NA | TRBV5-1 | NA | TGCGCCAGCAGCCCCGCGGAGCCGGAATACGAGCAGTACTTC | CASSPAEPEYEQYF
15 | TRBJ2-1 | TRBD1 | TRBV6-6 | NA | TGTGCCAGCAGTCCCGGGACAGGGGGCTACAATGAGCAGTTCTTC | CASSPGTGGYNEQFF
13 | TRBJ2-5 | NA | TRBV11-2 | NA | TGTGCCAGCAGCTTAGGTATTCAAGAGACCCAGTACTTC | CASSLGIQETQYF
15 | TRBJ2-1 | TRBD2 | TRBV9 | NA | TGTGCCAGCAACTTTAGGGATAGCGGGGGATATGAGCAGTTCTTC | CASNFRDSGGYEQFF
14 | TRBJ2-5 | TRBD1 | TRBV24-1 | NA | TGTGCCACCAGTGGCCGGGACAGGCAAGAGACCCAGTACTTC | CATSGRDRQETQYF
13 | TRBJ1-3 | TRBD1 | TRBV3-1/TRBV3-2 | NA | TGTGCCAGCAGCGACAGGGCTGGAAACACCATATATTTT | CASSDRAGNTIYF
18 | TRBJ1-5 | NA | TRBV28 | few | TGTGCCAGCAGAACAGAGGGGACACCTGGAAGAAGCAATCAGCCCCAGCATTTT | CASRTEGTPGRSNQPQHF
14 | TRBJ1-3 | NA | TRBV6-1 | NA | TGTGCCAGCAGTGAGCAGGTCTCTGGAAACACCATATATTTT | CASSEQVSGNTIYF
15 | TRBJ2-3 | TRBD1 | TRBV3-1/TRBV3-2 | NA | TGTGCCAGCAGCCAAGGGACAGGGGGGACAGATACGCAGTATTTT | CASSQGTGGTDTQYF
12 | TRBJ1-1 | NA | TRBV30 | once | TGTGCCTGGAGGTGGGGGGAGACTGAAGCTTTCTTT | CAWRWGETEAFF
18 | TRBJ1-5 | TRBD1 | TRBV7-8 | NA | TGTGCCAGCAGCTTAGCTGATGACAGGGCACGTAGCAATCAGCCCCAGCATTTT | CASSLADDRARSNQPQHF
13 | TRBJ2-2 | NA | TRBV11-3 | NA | TGTGCCAGCGGACTGACATTCCCCGGGGAGCTGTTTTTT | CASGLTFPGELFF
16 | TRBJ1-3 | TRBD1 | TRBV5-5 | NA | TGTGCCAGCAGCTTGTTACAGGGGGCGAGTGGAAACACCATATATTTT | CASSLLQGASGNTIYF
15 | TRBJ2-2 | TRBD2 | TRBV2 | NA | TGTGCCAGCAGTTATAGCGGGGGCAACACCGGGGAGCTGTTTTTT | CASSYSGGNTGELFF
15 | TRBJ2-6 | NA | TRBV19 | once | TGTGCCAGTAGGACTACATACTCTGGGGCCAACGTCCTGACTTTC | CASRTTYSGANVLTF
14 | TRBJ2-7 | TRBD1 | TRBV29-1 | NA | TGCAGCGTTGAACGGACAGGGGCAAACTACGAGCAGTACTTC | CSVERTGANYEQYF
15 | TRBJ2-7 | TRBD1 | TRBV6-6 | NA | TGTGCCAGCAGTTACCCCACAGGGGGGTCCTACGAGCAGTACTTC | CASSYPTGGSYEQYF
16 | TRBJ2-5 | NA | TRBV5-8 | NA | TGTGCCAGCAGCTTGGTTCCGGAGGCCTGGAGGGAGACCCAGTACTTC | CASSLVPEAWRETQYF
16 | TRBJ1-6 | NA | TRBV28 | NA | TGTGCCAGCAGTTCTCTAGAAGGGGTAGGTAATTCACCCCTCCACTTT | CASSSLEGVGNSPLHF
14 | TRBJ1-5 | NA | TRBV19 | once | TGTGCCAGTAGTACCCAGGGCCAGGGACAGCCCCAGCATTTT | CASSTQGQGQPQHF
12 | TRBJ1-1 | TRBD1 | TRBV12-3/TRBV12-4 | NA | TGTGCCAGCACCCTCAGGGGGTACGGGGCTTTCTTT | CASTLRGYGAFF
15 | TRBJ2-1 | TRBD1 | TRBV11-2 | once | TGTGCCAGCAGCTCAGGACTTGGACAGGGTGTTGAGCAGTTCTTC | CASSSGLGQGVEQFF
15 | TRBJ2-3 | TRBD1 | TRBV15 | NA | TGTGCCACCAGGCGGACAGGGGGGCCTTCAGATACGCAGTATTTT | CATRRTGGPSDTQYF
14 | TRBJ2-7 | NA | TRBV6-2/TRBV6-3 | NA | TGTGCCAGCAGTGCCCAACAGGTAATCAACGAGCAGTACTTC | CASSAQQVINEQYF